This TCR beta chain was sequenced during a study of T cells after yellow fever vaccination. Overall study results and limits: Abundant bulk-derived clonotypes could contaminate FACS-sorted repertoires.

Universal primer sites and UMIs were introduced during 5'RACE template-switching synthesis of TCR cDNA. TCRdb fed the 5' RACE reads into MiXCR, producing one record per CDR3 protein. The repertoire has 500,000 to 700,000 distinct CDR3 sequences, roughly 21% of them found once; the top ten carry 13% to 15%. J lost 4 bases, V lost 3 bases, and 4 bases had no gene match. Per the germline V gene, CDR1 is SGHRS and CDR2 is YFSETQ. This CDR3 region has 14 residues. Comments on this clonotype: The antigen is unknown.

J is TRBJ2-3 and V is TRBV5-1, with 8 bases aligning to TRBD1. The specimen was PBMCs, collected 15 days after the yellow fever booster vaccination. The clonotype was recovered from a man aged 25-45 years who received the YFV17D yellow fever vaccine. DNA for the CDR3: TGCGCCAGCAGCTCACAGGGGGACGCAGATACGCAGTATTTT. Translation gives CASSSQGDADTQYF.